This T cell receptor (beta chain) was sequenced in a study of cytomegalovirus exposure and HLA in healthy donors listed by TCRdb under 2017. Concerning the study at large: In an earlier analysis of 587 of the donors, approximately 300 Gb of sequence data and 90 million to 120 million unique TCR beta sequences from some 170 million T cells were reported. Rather than using new phenotypic data, the later analysis identified candidate immune exposures from TCR beta sequences and from how often those sequences occurred across donors. The number of typed donors differed by locus: about 620-640 for A, B, C, DRB1 and DQB1; about 520 for DQA1; approximately 600 for DPA1; and roughly 470 for DPB1. Across approximately 420 genotyped donors of the cohort, an average of about 200,000 unique TCR beta nucleotide sequences per donor were sequenced, and 15% to 20% of those sequences were non-productive. An earlier analysis of 587 of the donors used high-throughput TCR beta sequencing to judge whether each TCR beta V gene segment behaved as functional or pseudogenic. Both class I and class II loci were covered by HLA typing, at four-digit resolution. Several DR-DQ haplotypes were treated as single units for association and clustering because of strong linkage in the cohort. In a later genetic analysis, genome-wide SNP genotypes for about 60% of the 666 donors were used, and that subset was treated as a discovery cohort. Along with the approximately 700-subject first cohort, a separate validation cohort of over a hundred different subjects was used. All discovery cohort repertoires had been generated using a single sequencing platform. To study patterns of TCR occurrence, a later analysis re-analyzed previously published TCR beta repertoires from more than 550 donors and added high-resolution HLA genotyping. Roughly 300 gigabases of sequencing data and about 92 million unique TCR sequences made up an early release that covered fewer than 650 HLA-typed donors. The study was designed to test whether signatures of past pathogen exposure could be identified by cataloging public T cell receptors. High-throughput TCR immunosequencing, statistical association of individual TCRs with disease status, and machine learning were combined to predict cytomegalovirus infection status. Of the roughly 400 genotyped donors, 65% to 90% were placed in the genetic ancestry cluster associated with self-reported Caucasian donors. The T cell repertoires of under 750 subjects were profiled by immunosequencing and related to cytomegalovirus serostatus. Donor age, sex, ethnicity and CMV serostatus were compiled alongside the repertoire data. The research as a whole found: A group of highly shared sequence variants was considered likely to be a technical artifact of the sequencing pipeline. In a later analysis, TCR association rates were found to vary across HLA loci, with the most associated TCRs seen for DRB1 alleles and the fewest for HLA-C alleles. A later genetic analysis reported fewer N-insertions in productive TCRs among donors in an Asian-associated ancestry cluster than the approximately 700-donor mean. Immune exposure information for the cohort was limited to CMV serostatus. Sequencing depth was assumed to be roughly uniform across donors in the presence/absence analyses, though that assumption may not hold. Because counts were too low, around 18 rarely observed V segments, including chromosome 9 orphons, were left out of the earlier analysis of several hundred of the donors. When HLA alleles, especially DR and DQ, strongly co-occurred, TCR associations were difficult to assign to individual alleles. An association between a missense DCLRE1C variant and V-gene and J-gene trimming of TCR beta chains was found in a later genetic analysis and replicated in an independent cohort. A further reported finding was that TCR beta sequences accurately predicted the HLA-A and HLA-B alleles for most subjects in the first cohort. In both the original and validation cohorts, the classifier was reported to diagnose cytomegalovirus status with high specificity and sensitivity. According to a later analysis, parvovirus B19, influenza, CMV and Epstein-Barr virus appeared linked to several top co-occurrence clusters. Most CMV-associated TCR beta chains appeared to be HLA-restricted in a later analysis, and the HLA associations seemed to be driven largely by CMV exposure. Only TCR beta chains were sequenced in this cohort, and the absence of alpha or paired-chain data limited detectable features. The study gave a list of about 170 TCR beta chains associated with cytomegalovirus. In a later analysis, HLA-associated TCR beta chains showed more clonal expansion and lower generation probabilities than non-associated chains that were equally common. At a false discovery rate of 0.05, a later analysis linked about 17,000 TCR beta sequences to specific HLA alleles. While some public TCRs were present in many individuals, most TCR sequences turned up only very rarely across donors. Because some donors lacked HLA typing at each locus, the association tests relied only on the typed subset. In vitro tests confirmed that a few of the cytomegalovirus-associated TCR beta chains recognize cytomegalovirus antigens. The authors suggested that the approach could potentially be extended to other disease states and immunological phenotypes. In an earlier analysis of a few hundred of the donors, most TCR beta V segments were observed in productive rearrangements about 90% or about 30% of the time, broadly matching IMGT annotations. Linkage disequilibrium might explain the correlated functional status among segregating V segments, but an unknown experimental factor could not be excluded.

Notes on this clone: Its antigen is still unknown. There are no base qualities to consult, and no much larger clone falls within one base.

The cohort consisted of 600 to 750 healthy bone marrow donors. At the time of sampling, every cohort member was nominally healthy, though immune exposures that went unrecorded were likely present. The donor was CMV seropositive and was included in the group of almost 300 seropositive cohort members. A peripheral blood sample was collected from each donor, and TCR beta sequencing was performed on peripheral blood mononuclear cells. Genomic DNA extraction from the blood cell samples was performed with the Qiagen DNeasy Blood Extraction Kit. The method was the immunoSEQ multiplex PCR assay. A mixture of 60 forward primers for TCR Vbeta segments and 13 reverse primers for TCR Jbeta segments was used in the multiplex PCR. The CDR3 region of rearranged TCR beta genes was amplified from genomic DNA by a multiplex PCR assay. On the Illumina HiSeq System, the amplified TCR beta libraries were sequenced as 87-base-pair reads. Concerning the study's data processing: Across the 600 to 700 repertoires, a later analysis counted 80 million or so unique TCR beta chains, approximately 10 million of which were shared by at least two donors. A nearest-neighbor algorithm error-corrected the raw reads and collapsed the reads into unique sequences, merging closely related sequences to remove PCR and sequencing errors. V, D and J gene segments were assigned by aligning CDR3 sequences to IMGT reference sequences. For a sequence to be retained, a match of at least six nucleotides was required to both a V gene segment and a J gene segment. Rearrangements were called productive when the CDR3 lacked stop codons and stayed in frame with V and J; all others were non-productive. Following IMGT convention, CDR3 was defined as the stretch from the second conserved V-encoded cysteine up to the conserved J-encoded phenylalanine. Sequences without an unambiguous match to a single V gene segment were excluded from the earlier analysis of about 640 of the donors. In an earlier analysis of more than 500 of the donors, a V segment was called functional when productive rearrangements were above 56.7%, and segregating when the standard deviation between donors exceeded 5%. A statistical classification framework was developed to diagnose cytomegalovirus status using the catalog of TCR beta chain sequences. A later analysis assigned V and J genes by comparing TCR nucleotide sequences with IMGT/GENE-DB human TR gene sequences. A later analysis assigned CDR3 sequences and most-parsimonious VDJ recombination scenarios with the TCRdist pipeline. In a later analysis, each TCR beta chain was defined by its CDR3 amino acid sequence together with its V-gene family, and reads lacking a unique V-gene family were excluded. In a later analysis, nearly 600 highly shared, low-generation-probability nucleotide sequences were removed to address suspected cross-contamination and a sequencing artifact. For each public chain, a later analysis derived a clonal expansion index from normalized ranks of inferred template counts within each repertoire. In a later analysis, generation probabilities were computed using a VDJ recombination model fitted to out-of-frame rearrangements, and the results were checked against IGoR. In a later analysis, TCR-TCR, TCR-HLA and TCR-CMV co-occurrence was scored with hypergeometric tests, and a repertoire-size bias correction was applied to TCR pairs. In a later analysis, false discovery rates were estimated by permuting HLA or CMV assignments 20 times. In a later analysis, co-occurring TCRs were grouped with DBSCAN, and TCRdist sequence similarity was added when clustering was performed within HLA-allele-positive subsets. Co-occurrence clustering excluded repertoires with fewer than 30,000 or more than 120,000 public chains, plus five with anomalous nucleotide sharing. Drawn from immuneACCESS, this table holds only the in-frame rearrangements with V and J called that TCRdb kept. Clones are partly lost; checked studies trace under half to an unresolved V gene and leave the rest unexplained. V, J and clone size are those of that table, while D and trimming were read from the DNA. This sample holds under 150,000 clones; 70% to 90% were observed only once. Clones ranked in the top ten supply under 6% of the sample.

Input material: PBMCs. The sequence derives from a woman aged 40 to 49 in good health and CMV-seropositive.

The nucleotide sequence is given as TGTGCCAGCAGCTTCGGAGACAGGGACAATGAGCAGTTCTTC. It translates to CASSFGDRDNEQFF. This chain is built from TRBV7-3 and TRBJ2-1; a stretch of 7 junction bases matches TRBD1. The CDR3 numbers 14 residues from cysteine through phenylalanine. Just the 42-base CDR3 DNA is kept, in frame starting at base 1. From a lookup of the germline V gene, CDR1 and CDR2 are SGHTA and FQGTGA. V is pruned by 3 bases and J by 5 bases, leaving 4 bases of the junction without a gene match. Reference TRBV7-3 and TRBJ2-1 genes cover what lies past the CDR3, so the full variable domain is GAGVSQTPSNKVTEKGKYVELRCDPISGHTALYWYRQSLGQGPEFLIYFQGTGAADDSGLPNDRFFAVRPEGSVSTLKIQRTERGDSAVYLCASSFGDRDNEQFFGPGTRLTVL.